The clone carrying this T cell receptor beta chain was recorded at least ten times. Germline V gene lookup returns CDR1 SGHVS and CDR2 FNYEAQ. CDR3 length equals 14 residues. V shed 2 bases and J shed 7 bases, with 9 bases lying between them. The sample belongs to a study of identical twins. Template switching supplied a universal primer site; unique molecular identifiers were carried on the cDNA. TCRdb fed the 5' RACE reads into MiXCR, producing one record per CDR3 protein. The profile shows around 250,000 distinct CDR3 sequences, about 13% of them singletons. This sample was also put to use in a study of yellow fever vaccine responses in identical twins.

V and J are TRBV7-6 and TRBJ1-6; maybe TRBD1 (5 bases). This TCR was sampled from a woman aged 18-30 years in good health. Material: memory (CD45RO+) T cells sorted from blood. This CDR3 reads CASSLFRDNSPLHF. CDR3 sequence (DNA): TGTGCCAGCAGCTTATTCAGGGACAATTCACCCCTCCACTTT.